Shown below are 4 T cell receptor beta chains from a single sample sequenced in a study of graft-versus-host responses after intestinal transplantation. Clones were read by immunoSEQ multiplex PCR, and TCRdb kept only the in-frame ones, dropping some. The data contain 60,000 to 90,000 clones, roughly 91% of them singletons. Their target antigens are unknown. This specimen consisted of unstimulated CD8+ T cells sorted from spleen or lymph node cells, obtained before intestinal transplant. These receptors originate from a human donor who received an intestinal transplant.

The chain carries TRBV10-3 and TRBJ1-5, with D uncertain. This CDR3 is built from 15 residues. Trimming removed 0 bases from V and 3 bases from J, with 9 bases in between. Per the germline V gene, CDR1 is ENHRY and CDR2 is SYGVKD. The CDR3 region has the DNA TGTGCCATCAGTGAGTCGGTAACAGCCAATCAGCCCCAGCATTTT. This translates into CAISESVTANQPQHF.

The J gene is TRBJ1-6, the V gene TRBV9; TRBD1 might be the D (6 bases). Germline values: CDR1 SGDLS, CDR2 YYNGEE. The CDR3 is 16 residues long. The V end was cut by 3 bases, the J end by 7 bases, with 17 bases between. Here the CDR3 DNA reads TGTGCCAGCAGCGCCACCGGGACACCGTTAAATTCACCCCTCCACTTT. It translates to CASSATGTPLNSPLHF.

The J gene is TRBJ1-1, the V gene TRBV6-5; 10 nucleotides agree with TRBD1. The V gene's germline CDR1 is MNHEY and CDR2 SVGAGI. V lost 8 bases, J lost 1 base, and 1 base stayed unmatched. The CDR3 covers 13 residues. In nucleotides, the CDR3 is TGTGCCAGCGGGACAGGGGAGAACACTGAAGCTTTCTTT. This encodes CASGTGENTEAFF.

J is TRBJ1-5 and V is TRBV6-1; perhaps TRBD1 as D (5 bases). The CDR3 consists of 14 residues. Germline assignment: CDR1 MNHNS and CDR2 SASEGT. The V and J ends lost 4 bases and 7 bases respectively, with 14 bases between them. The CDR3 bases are TGTGCCAGCAGTGCCGGTTCGGGGGGGCAGCCCCAGCATTTT. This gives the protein CASSAGSGGQPQHF.